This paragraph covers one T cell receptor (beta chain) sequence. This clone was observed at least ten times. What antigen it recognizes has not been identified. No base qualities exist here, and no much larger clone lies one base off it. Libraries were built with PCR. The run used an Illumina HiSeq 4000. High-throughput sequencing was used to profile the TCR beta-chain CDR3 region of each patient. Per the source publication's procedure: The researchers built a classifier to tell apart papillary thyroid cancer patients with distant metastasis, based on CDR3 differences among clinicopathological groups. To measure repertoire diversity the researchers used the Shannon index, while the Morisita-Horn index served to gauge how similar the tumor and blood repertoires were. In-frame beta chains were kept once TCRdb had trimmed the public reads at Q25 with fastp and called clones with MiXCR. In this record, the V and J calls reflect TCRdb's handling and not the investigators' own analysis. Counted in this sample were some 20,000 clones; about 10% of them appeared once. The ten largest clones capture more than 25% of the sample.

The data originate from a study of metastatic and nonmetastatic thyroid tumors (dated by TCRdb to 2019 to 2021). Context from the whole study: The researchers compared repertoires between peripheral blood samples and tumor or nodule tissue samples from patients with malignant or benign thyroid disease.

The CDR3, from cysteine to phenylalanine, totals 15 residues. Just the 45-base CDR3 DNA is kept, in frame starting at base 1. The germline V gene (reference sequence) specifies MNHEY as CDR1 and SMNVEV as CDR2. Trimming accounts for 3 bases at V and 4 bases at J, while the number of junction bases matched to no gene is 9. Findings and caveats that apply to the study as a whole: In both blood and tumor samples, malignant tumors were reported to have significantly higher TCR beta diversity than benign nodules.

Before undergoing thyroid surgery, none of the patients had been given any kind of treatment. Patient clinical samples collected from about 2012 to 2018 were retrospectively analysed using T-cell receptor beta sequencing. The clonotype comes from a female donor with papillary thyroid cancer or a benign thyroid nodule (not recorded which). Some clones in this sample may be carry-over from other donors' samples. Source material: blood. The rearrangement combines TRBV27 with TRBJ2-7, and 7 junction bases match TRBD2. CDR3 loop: CASSFGAGVVYEQYF. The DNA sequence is TGTGCCAGCAGTTTTGGTGCGGGAGTAGTTTACGAGCAGTACTTC.